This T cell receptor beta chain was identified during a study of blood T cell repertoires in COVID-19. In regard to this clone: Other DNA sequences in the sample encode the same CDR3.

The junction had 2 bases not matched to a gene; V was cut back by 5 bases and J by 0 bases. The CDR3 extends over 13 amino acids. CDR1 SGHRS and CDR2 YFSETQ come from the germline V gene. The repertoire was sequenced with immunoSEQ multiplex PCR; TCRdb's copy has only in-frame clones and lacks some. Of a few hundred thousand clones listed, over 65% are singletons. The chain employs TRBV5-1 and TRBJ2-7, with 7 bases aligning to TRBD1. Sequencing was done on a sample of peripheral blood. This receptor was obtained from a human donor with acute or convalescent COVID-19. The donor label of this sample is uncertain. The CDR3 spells CASSWDSSYEQYF. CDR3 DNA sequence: TGCGCCAGCAGTTGGGACAGCTCCTACGAGCAGTACTTC. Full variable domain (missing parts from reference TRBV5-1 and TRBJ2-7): KAGVTQTPRYLIKTRGQQVTLSCSPISGHRSVSWYQQTPGQGLQFLFEYFSETQRNKGNFPGRFSGRQFSNSRSEMNVSTLELGDSALYLCASSWDSSYEQYFGPGTRLTVT.